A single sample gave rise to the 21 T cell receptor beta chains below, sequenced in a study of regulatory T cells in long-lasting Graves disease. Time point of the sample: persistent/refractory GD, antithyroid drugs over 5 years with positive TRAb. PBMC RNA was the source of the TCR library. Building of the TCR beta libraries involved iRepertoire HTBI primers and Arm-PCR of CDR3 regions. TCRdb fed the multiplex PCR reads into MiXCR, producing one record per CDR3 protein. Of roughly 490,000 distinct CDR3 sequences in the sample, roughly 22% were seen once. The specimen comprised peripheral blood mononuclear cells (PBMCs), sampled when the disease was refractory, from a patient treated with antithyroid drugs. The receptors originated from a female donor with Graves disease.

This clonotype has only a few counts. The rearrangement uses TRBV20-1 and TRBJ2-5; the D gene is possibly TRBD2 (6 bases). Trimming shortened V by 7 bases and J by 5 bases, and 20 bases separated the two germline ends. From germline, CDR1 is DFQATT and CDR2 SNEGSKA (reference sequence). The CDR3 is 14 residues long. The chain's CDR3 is CSVGRTSGTETQYF. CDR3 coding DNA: TGCAGTGTGGGGAGGACTTCTGGGACGGAGACCCAGTACTTC.

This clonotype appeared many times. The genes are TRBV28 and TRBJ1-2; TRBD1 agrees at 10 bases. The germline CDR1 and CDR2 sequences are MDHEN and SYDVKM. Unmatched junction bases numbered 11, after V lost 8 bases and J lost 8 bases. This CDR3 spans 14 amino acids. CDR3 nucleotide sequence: TGTGCCAGCGGTCCCGGGACAGGGGTTTGGGGCTACACCTTC. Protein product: CASGPGTGVWGYTF.

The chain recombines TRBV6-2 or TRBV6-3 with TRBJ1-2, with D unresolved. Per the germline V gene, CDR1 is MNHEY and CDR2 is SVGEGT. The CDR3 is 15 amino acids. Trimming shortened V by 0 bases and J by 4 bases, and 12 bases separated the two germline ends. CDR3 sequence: CASSYSAEGLYGYTF. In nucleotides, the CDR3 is TGTGCCAGCAGTTACTCTGCAGAAGGGCTCTATGGCTACACCTTC.

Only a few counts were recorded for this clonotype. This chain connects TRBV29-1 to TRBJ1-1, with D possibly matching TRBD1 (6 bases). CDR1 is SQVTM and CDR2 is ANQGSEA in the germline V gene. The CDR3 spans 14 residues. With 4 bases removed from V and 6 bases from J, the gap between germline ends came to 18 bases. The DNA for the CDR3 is TGCAGCGTTGGGCAGGAGGCAGGGGCAGCTGAAGCTTTCTTT. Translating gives CSVGQEAGAAEAFF.

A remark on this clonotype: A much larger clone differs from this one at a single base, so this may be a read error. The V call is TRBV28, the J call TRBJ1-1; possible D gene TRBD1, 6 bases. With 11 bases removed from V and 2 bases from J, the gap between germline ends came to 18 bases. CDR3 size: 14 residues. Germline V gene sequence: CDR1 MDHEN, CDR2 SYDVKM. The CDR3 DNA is TGTGCCGCCCATGGGACAAGAGTTAACACTGAAGCTTTCTTT. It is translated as CAAHGTRVNTEAFF.

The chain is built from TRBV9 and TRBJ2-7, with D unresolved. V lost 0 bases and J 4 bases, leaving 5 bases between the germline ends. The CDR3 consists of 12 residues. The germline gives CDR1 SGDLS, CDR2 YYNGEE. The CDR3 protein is CASSVARYEQYF. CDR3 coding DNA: TGTGCCAGCAGCGTAGCTCGGTACGAGCAGTACTTC.

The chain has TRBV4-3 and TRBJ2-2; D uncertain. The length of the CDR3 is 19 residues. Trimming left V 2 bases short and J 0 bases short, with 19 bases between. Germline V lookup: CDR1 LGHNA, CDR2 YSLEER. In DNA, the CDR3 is TGCGCCAGCAGCCAACACGCCCCGACACTCATCGCGAACACCGGGGAGCTGTTTTTT. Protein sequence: CASSQHAPTLIANTGELFF.

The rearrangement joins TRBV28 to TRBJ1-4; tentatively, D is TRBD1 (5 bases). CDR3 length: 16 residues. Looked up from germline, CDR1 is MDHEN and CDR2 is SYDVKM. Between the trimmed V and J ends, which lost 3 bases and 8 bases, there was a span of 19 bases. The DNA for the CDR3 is TGTGCCAGCAGTTTTGTTCTAGTAAGGGGTCAAGAAAAACTGTTTTTT. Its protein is CASSFVLVRGQEKLFF.

The CDR3 spells CASSSPQVVHEQYF. In DNA form, the CDR3 reads TGTGCCAGCAGCTCCCCTCAGGTGGTCCACGAGCAGTACTTC. V usage is TRBV7-9 and J usage is TRBJ2-7, with unresolved D. V was shortened by 4 bases and J by 5 bases, with 15 bases between the two germline ends. Per germline, CDR1 SEHNR and CDR2 FQNEAQ (reference sequence). This CDR3 has 14 residues.

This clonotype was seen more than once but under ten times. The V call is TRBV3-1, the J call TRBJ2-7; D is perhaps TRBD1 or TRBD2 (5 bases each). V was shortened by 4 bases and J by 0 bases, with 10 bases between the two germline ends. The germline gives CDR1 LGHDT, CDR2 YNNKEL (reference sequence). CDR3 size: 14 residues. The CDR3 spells CASSRGTASYEQYF. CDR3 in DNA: TGTGCCAGCAGCCGGGGGACCGCCTCCTACGAGCAGTACTTC.

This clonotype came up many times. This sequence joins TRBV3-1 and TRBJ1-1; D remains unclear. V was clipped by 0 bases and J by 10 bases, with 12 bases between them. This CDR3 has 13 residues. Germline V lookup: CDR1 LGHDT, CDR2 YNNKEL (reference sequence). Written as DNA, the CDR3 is TGTGCCAGCAGCCAAGACAGACTGGCGGGAGCTTTCTTT. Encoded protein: CASSQDRLAGAFF.

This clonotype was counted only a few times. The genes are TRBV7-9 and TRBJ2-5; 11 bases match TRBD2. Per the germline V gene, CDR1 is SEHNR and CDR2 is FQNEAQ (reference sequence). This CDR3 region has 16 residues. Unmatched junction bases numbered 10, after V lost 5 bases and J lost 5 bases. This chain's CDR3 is CASSRIAGGPRETQYF. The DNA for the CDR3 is TGTGCCAGCAGCCGTATAGCGGGAGGGCCGAGGGAGACCCAGTACTTC. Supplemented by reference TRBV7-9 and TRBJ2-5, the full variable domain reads DTGVSQNPRHKITKRGQNVTFRCDPISEHNRLYWYRQTLGQGPEFLTYFQNEAQLEKSRLLSDRFSAERPKGSFSTLEIQRTEQGDSAMYLCASSRIAGGPRETQYFGPGTRLLVL.

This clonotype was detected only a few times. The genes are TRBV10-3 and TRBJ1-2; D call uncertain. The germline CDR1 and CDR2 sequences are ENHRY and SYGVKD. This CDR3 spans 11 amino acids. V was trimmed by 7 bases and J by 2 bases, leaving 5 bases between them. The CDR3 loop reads CAINQNYGYTF. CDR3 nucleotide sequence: TGTGCCATCAACCAAAACTATGGCTACACCTTC.

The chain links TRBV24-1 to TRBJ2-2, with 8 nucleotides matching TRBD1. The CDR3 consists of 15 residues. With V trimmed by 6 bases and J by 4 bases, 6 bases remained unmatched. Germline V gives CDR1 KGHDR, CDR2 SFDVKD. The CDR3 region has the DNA TGTGCCACCAGTCAACAGGGGGTCGGCACCGGGGAGCTGTTTTTT. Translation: CATSQQGVGTGELFF.

The CDR3 protein is CASKDEGAGELFF. The CDR3, as DNA: TGTGCCAGCAAAGATGAGGGGGCCGGGGAGCTGTTTTTT. The chain uses TRBV6-4 and TRBJ2-2; TRBD1 might be the D (6 bases). Trimming removed 7 bases from V and 6 bases from J, with 12 bases in between. The CDR3 length is 13 residues. CDR1 and CDR2 (germline): MRHNA, SNTAGT.

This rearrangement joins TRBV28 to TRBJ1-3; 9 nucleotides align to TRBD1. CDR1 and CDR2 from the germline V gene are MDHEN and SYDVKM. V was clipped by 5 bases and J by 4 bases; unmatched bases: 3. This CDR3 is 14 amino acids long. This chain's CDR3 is CASSPGTGGNTIYF. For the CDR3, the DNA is TGTGCCAGCAGTCCGGGGACAGGGGGAAACACCATATATTTT.

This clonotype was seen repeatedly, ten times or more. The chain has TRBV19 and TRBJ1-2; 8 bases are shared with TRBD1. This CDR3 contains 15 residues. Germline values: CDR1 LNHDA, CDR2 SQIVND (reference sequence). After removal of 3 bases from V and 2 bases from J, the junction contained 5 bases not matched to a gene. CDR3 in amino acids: CASSIQGAPNYGYTF. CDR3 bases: TGTGCCAGTAGTATCCAGGGGGCTCCCAACTATGGCTACACCTTC.

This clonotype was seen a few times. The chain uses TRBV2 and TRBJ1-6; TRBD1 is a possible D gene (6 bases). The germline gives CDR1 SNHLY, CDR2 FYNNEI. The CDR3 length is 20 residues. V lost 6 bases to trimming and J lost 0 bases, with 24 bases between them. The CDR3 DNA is TGTGCCAGCAGGGGCTGGGACAAAAAACTCCCACTCTCCTATAATTCACCCCTCCACTTT. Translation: CASRGWDKKLPLSYNSPLHF.

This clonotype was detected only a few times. The chain's CDR3 is CASSGGQGDTEAFF. CDR3 in DNA: TGTGCCAGTAGTGGGGGACAGGGTGACACTGAAGCTTTCTTT. V and J are TRBV19 and TRBJ1-1; the match to TRBD1 covers 9 bases. Germline loops: CDR1 LNHDA, CDR2 SQIVND (reference sequence). V lost 5 bases, J lost 3 bases, and 4 bases stayed unmatched. The CDR3 totals 14 residues.

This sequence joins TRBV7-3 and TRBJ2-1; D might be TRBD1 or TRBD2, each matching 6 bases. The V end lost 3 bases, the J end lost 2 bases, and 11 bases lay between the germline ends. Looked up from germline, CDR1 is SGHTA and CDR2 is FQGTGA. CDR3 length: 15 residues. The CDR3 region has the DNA TGTGCCAGCAGCTTTATACGGGGGCCCTACAATGAGCAGTTCTTC. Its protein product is CASSFIRGPYNEQFF.

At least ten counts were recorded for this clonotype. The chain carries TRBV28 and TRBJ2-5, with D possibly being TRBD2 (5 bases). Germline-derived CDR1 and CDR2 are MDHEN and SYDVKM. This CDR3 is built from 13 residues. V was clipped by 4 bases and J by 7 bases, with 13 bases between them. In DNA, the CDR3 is TGTGCCAGCAGTTCCCGACCGGCGGGGACCCAGTACTTC. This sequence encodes CASSSRPAGTQYF. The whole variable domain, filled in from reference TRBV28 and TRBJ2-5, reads DVKVTQSSRYLVKRTGEKVFLECVQDMDHENMFWYRQDPGLGLRLIYFSYDVKMKEKGDIPEGYSVSREKKERFSLILESASTNQTSMYLCASSSRPAGTQYFGPGTRLLVL.